This TCR beta chain came from a study of PD-1 blockade in classical Hodgkin lymphoma. Study outcomes and limitations: Healthy donors reportedly exceeded newly diagnosed patients in baseline TCR diversity.

As concerns this clone: Its cognate antigen is unknown.

Relapses following autologous stem cell transplantation were seen in all patients, with brentuximab vedotin exposure varying. CDR1 and CDR2 from the germline V gene are SGHVS and FQNEAQ. V was shortened by 5 bases and J by 0 bases, with 19 bases between the two germline ends. The CDR3 is 18 residues long. Method: immunoSEQ multiplex PCR; TCRdb's copy keeps in-frame clones and lacks some. The sample yields approximately 18,000 clones, 82% seen once. Sequenced here: peripheral blood mononuclear cells (PBMCs), sampled before the second cycle of nivolumab. The rearrangement links TRBV7-8 to TRBJ2-2; D unclear. The origin of this receptor is a human donor with classical Hodgkin lymphoma. The CDR3 spells CASSQTPYSFSNTGELFF. The CDR3 coding sequence is TGTGCCAGCAGCCAAACCCCTTACAGCTTTTCGAACACCGGGGAGCTGTTTTTT.